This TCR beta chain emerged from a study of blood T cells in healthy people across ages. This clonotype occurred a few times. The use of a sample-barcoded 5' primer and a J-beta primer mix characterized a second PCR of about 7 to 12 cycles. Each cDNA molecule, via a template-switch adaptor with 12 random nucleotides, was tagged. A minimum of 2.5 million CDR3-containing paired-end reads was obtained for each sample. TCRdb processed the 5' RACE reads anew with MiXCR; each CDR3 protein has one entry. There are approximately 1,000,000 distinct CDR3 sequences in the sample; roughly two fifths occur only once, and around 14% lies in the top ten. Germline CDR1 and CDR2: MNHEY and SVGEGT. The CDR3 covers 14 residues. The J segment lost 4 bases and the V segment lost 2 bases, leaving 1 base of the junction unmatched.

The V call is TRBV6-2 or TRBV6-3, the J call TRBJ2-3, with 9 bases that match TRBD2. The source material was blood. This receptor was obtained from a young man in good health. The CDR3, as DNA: TGTGCCAGCAGTTACAGGACTAGCGCAGATACGCAGTATTTT. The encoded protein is CASSYRTSADTQYF.